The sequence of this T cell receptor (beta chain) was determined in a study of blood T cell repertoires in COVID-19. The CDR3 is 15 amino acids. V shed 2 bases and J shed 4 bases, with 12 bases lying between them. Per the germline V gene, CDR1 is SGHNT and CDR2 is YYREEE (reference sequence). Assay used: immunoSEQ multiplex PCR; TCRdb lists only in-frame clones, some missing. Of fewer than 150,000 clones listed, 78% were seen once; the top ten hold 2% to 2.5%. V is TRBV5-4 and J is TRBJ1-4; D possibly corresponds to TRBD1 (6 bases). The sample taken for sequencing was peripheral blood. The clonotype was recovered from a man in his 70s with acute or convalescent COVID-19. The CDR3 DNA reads TGTGCCAGCAGCTTCAGGGGCGGGGGTAATGAAAAACTGTTTTTT. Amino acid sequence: CASSFRGGGNEKLFF.